The subject of this entry is one T cell receptor beta chain. Its antigen is unknown. These data are taken from a study of T cell responses to AZD1222 COVID-19 vaccine. CDR1 LGHDT and CDR2 YNNKEL come from the germline V gene (reference sequence). Trimming left V 0 bases short and J 6 bases short, with 19 bases between. The CDR3 is 17 residues long. Overall study findings and caveats: Seropositive status at baseline applied to only five or six AZD1222 recipients.

Clones were sequenced by immunoSEQ multiplex PCR, and TCRdb holds only the in-frame ones, with some missing. Found here are approximately 150,000 clones, about 93% of them singletons; the top ten hold 5.1%. The clonotype originates from an adult in good health. V is TRBV3-1 (or the pseudogene TRBV3-2) and J is TRBJ2-3, with no clear D. Sequencing used peripheral blood, obtained on day 0 of AZD1222 vaccination. The CDR3 reads CASSQDLVRTTKDTQYF. The CDR3 bases are TGTGCCAGCAGCCAAGATCTTGTCCGAACTACGAAGGATACGCAGTATTTT.